This T cell receptor beta chain was captured by sequencing in a study of cytomegalovirus exposure and HLA in healthy donors. This clone showed up just a few times. Germline loops: CDR1 SGHNT, CDR2 YYREEE (reference sequence). V was pared by 3 bases and J by 5 bases, with 10 bases of the junction left unmatched. The CDR3 has 16 residues. Primers: 60 Vbeta forward and 13 Jbeta reverse. The protocol was immunoSEQ multiplex PCR, while the TCRdb copy is restricted to in-frame clones and leaves out a portion. The data show approximately 170,000 clones, approximately 81% seen once. This clonotype originated in a woman aged 50 to 60 in good health and CMV-seronegative. The sequenced sample consisted of PBMCs. V and J are TRBV5-4 and TRBJ2-1; 8 nucleotides align to TRBD2. As DNA, the CDR3 is TGTGCCAGCAGCTCCCCCCTAGCGGGTACGAACAATGAGCAGTTCTTC. Translation gives CASSSPLAGTNNEQFF.